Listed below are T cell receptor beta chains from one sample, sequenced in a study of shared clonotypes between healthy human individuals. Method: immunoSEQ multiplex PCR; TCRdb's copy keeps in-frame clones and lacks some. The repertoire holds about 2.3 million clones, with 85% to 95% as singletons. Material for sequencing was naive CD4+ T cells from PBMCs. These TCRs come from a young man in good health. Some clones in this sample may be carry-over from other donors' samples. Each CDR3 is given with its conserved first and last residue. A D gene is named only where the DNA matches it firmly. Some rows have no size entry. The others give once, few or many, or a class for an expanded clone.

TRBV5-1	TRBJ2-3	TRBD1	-	TGCGCCAGCAGCTCGCCGGGACAGAGCACAGATACGCAGTATTTT	CASSSPGQSTDTQYF
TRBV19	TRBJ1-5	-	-	TGTGCCAGTAGTTCCCGGGCCAGCAATCAGCCCCAGCATTTT	CASSSRASNQPQHF
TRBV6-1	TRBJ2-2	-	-	TGTGCCAGTAGGACGGGCTCGTACACCGGGGAGCTGTTTTTT	CASRTGSYTGELFF
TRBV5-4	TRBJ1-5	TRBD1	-	TGTGCCAGCAGCTTGGGACAGGGGTTCGATCAGCCCCAGCATTTT	CASSLGQGFDQPQHF
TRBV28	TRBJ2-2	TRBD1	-	TGTGCCAGCAGTACTCAGGGGGCGCACACCGGGGAGCTGTTTTTT	CASSTQGAHTGELFF
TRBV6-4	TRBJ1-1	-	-	TGTGCCAGCAGACCCCACGGGGGGACCGCAAGGAACACTGAAGCTTTCTTT	CASRPHGGTARNTEAFF
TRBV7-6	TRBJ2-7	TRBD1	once	TGTGCCAGCAGCTCTTACAGGGGCTACGAGCAGTACTTC	CASSSYRGYEQYF
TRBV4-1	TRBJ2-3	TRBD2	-	TGCGCCAGCAGCCCGCGGACTAGCGGGAGAGTCACAAGCACAGATACGCAGTATTTT	CASSPRTSGRVTSTDTQYF
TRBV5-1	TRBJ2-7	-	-	TGCGCCAGCAGCTACGGTCTAGCAGGTCCCTACGAGCAGTACTTC	CASSYGLAGPYEQYF
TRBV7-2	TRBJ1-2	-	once	TGTGCCAGCAGCTTATATCCAAGTGGCACCTCCTATGGCTACACCTTC	CASSLYPSGTSYGYTF
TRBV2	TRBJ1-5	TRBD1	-	TGTGCCAGCAGTCGTACAGGGGGTCTTCAGCCCCAGCATTTT	CASSRTGGLQPQHF
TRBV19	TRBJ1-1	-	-	TGTGCCAGTAGGAGCGGGGGGGGAACTGAAGCTTTCTTT	CASRSGGGTEAFF
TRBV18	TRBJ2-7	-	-	TGTGCCAGCTCACTGGGACTGGACTCCTACGAGCAGTACTTC	CASSLGLDSYEQYF
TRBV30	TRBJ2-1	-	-	TGTGCCTGGATGGGCACAGAGTGGCAGTTCTTC	CAWMGTEWQFF
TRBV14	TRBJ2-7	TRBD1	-	TGTGCCAGCAGCCAATGGGACAGCTCCTACGAGCAGTACTTC	CASSQWDSSYEQYF
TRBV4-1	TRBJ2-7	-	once	TGCGCCAGCAGCCAAGTACGGGGCACCCCCTACGAGCAGTACTTC	CASSQVRGTPYEQYF
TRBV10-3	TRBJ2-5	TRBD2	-	TGTGCCATCAGCCAGACTAGCGGACAAGAGACCCAGTACTTC	CAISQTSGQETQYF
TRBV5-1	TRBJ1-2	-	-	TGCGCCAGCAGCTCAAACAGGGAAGGAAACTATGGCTACACCTTC	CASSSNREGNYGYTF
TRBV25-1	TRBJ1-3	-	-	TGTGCCAGCAGTGCGGTGGCTGGAAACACCATATATTTT	CASSAVAGNTIYF
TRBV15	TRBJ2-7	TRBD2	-	TGTGCCACCAGCAGAGGGGGCGGGAGGGCCGGCGAGCAGTACTTC	CATSRGGGRAGEQYF
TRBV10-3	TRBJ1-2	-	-	TGTGCCAGTGCCCGGGACAAACCATATGGCTACACCTTC	CASARDKPYGYTF
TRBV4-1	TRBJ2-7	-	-	TGCGCCAGCAGCCAAGGGCTCTCATCCTACGAGCAGTACTTC	CASSQGLSSYEQYF
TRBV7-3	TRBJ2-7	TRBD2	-	TGTGCCAGACTGGGACTAGACGAGCAGTACTTC	CARLGLDEQYF
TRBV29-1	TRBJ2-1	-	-	TGCAGCACGGGTGTTCAACAGCAGTTCTTC	CSTGVQQQFF
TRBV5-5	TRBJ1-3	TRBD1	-	TGTGCCAGCAGCCTAGGACAGGGGGACACCATATATTTT	CASSLGQGDTIYF
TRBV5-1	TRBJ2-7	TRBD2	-	TGCGCCAGCAGCCCTGGGACTAGCGGCTACGAGCAGTACTTC	CASSPGTSGYEQYF
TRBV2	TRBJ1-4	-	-	TGTGCCAGCACAGTTACGACTAATGAAAAACTGTTTTTT	CASTVTTNEKLFF
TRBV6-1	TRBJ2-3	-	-	TGTGCCAGCAGTGAGACACACACAGATACGCAGTATTTT	CASSETHTDTQYF
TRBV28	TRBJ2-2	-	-	TGTGCCAGCACCAGCCCAGGAGACACCGGGGAGCTGTTTTTT	CASTSPGDTGELFF
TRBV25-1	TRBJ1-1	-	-	TGTGCCACTAGGGGGATGAACACTGAAGCTTTCTTT	CATRGMNTEAFF
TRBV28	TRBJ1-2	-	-	TGTGCCAGCAGCTCCGGAATCCCCTATGGCTACACCTTC	CASSSGIPYGYTF
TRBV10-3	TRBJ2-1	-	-	TGTGCCATCAGTGTCCTGGGGGGCAGTTACAATGAGCAGTTCTTC	CAISVLGGSYNEQFF
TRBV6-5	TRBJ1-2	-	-	TGTGCCAGCTATGGGGGTAACTATGGCTACACCTTC	CASYGGNYGYTF
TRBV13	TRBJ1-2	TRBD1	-	TGTGCCAGCAGCCTACGGACAGGGGAGAATGGCTACACCTTC	CASSLRTGENGYTF
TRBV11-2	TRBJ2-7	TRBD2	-	TGTGCCAGCAGCTTAGAGGGAGGGTCCTACGAGCAGTACTTC	CASSLEGGSYEQYF
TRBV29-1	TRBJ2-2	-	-	TGCAGCGTTGTAGGGCGGGACCACACCGGGGAGCTGTTTTTT	CSVVGRDHTGELFF
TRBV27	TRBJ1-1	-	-	TGTGCCAGCAGTTATTTACAGGGAGGGGGCACTGAAGCTTTCTTT	CASSYLQGGGTEAFF
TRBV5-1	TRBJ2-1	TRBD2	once	TGCGCCAGCAGCCCGTGGGCTAGCGGACCTTCCTACAATGAGCAGTTCTTC	CASSPWASGPSYNEQFF
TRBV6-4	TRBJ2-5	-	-	TGTGCCAGGGTACAGGGAGGGAAAGAGACCCAGTACTTC	CARVQGGKETQYF
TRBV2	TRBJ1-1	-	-	TGTGCCAGACAGCTGATCGTGGGGATGAACACTGAAGCTTTCTTT	CARQLIVGMNTEAFF
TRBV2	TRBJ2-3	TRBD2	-	TGTGCCAGCAGCTTAAGGACTAGCTCAGGCACAGATACGCAGTATTTT	CASSLRTSSGTDTQYF